The 23 T cell receptor beta chains below were found in one sample sequenced in a study of blood T cell repertoires in COVID-19. Method: immunoSEQ multiplex PCR; TCRdb's copy keeps in-frame clones and lacks some. The data hold just under 150,000 clones, with about 86% observed a single time. Sample: peripheral blood. All receptors come from a woman aged 45-65 years with active or convalescent COVID-19.

This chain links TRBV6-6 with TRBJ2-3; the match to TRBD2 covers 7 bases. The length of the CDR3 is 14 residues. V was pared by 6 bases and J by 2 bases, with 5 bases of the junction left unmatched. Germline CDR1 and CDR2: MNHNY and SVGAGI (reference sequence). The CDR3 DNA sequence: TGTGCCAGCAGGCGCCGGGACTACACAGATACGCAGTATTTT. Amino acids: CASRRRDYTDTQYF.

The rearrangement links TRBV12-3 or TRBV12-4 to TRBJ1-1; D is unresolved. This CDR3 is built from 13 residues. Trimming pared 6 bases from V and 6 bases from J, leaving 14 bases between. The CDR3 protein is CASSIGGMSEAFF. For the CDR3, the DNA is TGTGCCAGCAGCATCGGAGGGATGTCTGAAGCTTTCTTT.

The J gene is TRBJ1-1, the V gene TRBV12-3 or TRBV12-4; no clear D. The CDR3 spans 13 residues. V shed 5 bases and J shed 10 bases, with 17 bases lying between them. Here the CDR3 reads CASSLGNEGRAFF. In DNA form, the CDR3 reads TGTGCCAGCAGTCTCGGGAATGAAGGGAGAGCTTTCTTT.

V usage is TRBV12-3 or TRBV12-4 and J usage is TRBJ1-2, with 8 nucleotides matching TRBD1. The CDR3 has 13 residues. The trim removed 6 bases at V and 4 bases at J, leaving 4 bases unmatched. The CDR3 DNA reads as TGTGCCAGCAGCCCACAGGGGGGCTATGGCTACACCTTC. Translating gives CASSPQGGYGYTF.

This sequence joins TRBV4-2 and TRBJ2-7; no clear D. The germline CDR1 and CDR2 sequences are LGHNA and YNFKEQ. This CDR3 is 16 amino acids long. Trimming shortened V by 0 bases and J by 2 bases, and 14 bases separated the two germline ends. CDR3 region: CASSQDLEAPAYEQYF. CDR3 DNA sequence: TGTGCCAGCAGCCAAGATCTTGAGGCCCCCGCCTACGAGCAGTACTTC.

The chain employs TRBV6-2 or TRBV6-3 and TRBJ2-1; 13 nucleotides align to TRBD2. Germline V CDR1 and CDR2: MNHEY, SVGEGT. CDR3 length equals 14 residues. Trimming at V came to 5 bases and at J to 8 bases, leaving 3 bases not matched to a gene. CDR3 sequence: CASSPGLAGYEQFF. CDR3 coding DNA: TGTGCCAGCAGTCCGGGACTAGCGGGATATGAGCAGTTCTTC.

This rearrangement joins TRBV9 to TRBJ2-6; 8 bases map to TRBD1. This CDR3 is 17 amino acids long. Looked up from germline, CDR1 is SGDLS and CDR2 is YYNGEE. The J segment lost 4 bases and the V segment lost 0 bases, leaving 6 bases of the junction unmatched. CDR3 loop: CASSVGTGISGANVLTF. Here the CDR3 DNA reads TGTGCCAGCAGCGTAGGGACAGGGATCTCCGGGGCCAACGTCCTGACTTTC.

The chain couples TRBV7-9 to TRBJ2-4, with a weak D call TRBD2 (6 bases). CDR3 length: 13 residues. Trimming removed 4 bases from V and 9 bases from J, with 13 bases in between. In germline, CDR1 is SEHNR, CDR2 FQNEAQ (reference sequence). In nucleotides, the CDR3 is TGTGCCAGCAGCTGGGGGGACGGCGGCATTCAGTACTTC. Translated: CASSWGDGGIQYF.

This chain uses TRBV5-6 with TRBJ2-2; D perhaps matches TRBD1 (6 bases). Deletions cut 4 bases from V and 4 bases from J, with 17 bases between. Germline V CDR1 and CDR2: SGHDT, YYEEEE. This CDR3 contains 16 residues. The CDR3 here is CASSNLNTGSTGELFF. CDR3 nucleotide sequence: TGTGCCAGCAGCAATCTCAATACAGGGAGCACCGGGGAGCTGTTTTTT.

This clone was seen only once. This chain connects TRBV9 to TRBJ2-5, with D perhaps matching TRBD2 (5 bases). Germline V gene lookup returns CDR1 SGDLS and CDR2 YYNGEE. V lost 0 bases and J 5 bases, leaving 14 bases between the germline ends. This CDR3 contains 15 residues. CDR3 loop: CASSVETGTGETQYF. The CDR3 coding sequence is TGTGCCAGCAGCGTAGAAACGGGAACGGGGGAGACCCAGTACTTC.

The rearrangement links TRBV10-3 to TRBJ2-7, with 8 nucleotides matching TRBD1. CDR1 is ENHRY and CDR2 is SYGVKD in the germline V gene. The CDR3 is made up of 14 amino acids. Germline trimming cut 3 bases from V and 7 bases from J; bases unmatched to any gene: 8. The CDR3: CAISDTGGVGEQYF. CDR3 DNA sequence: TGTGCCATCAGTGATACAGGGGGTGTGGGAGAGCAGTACTTC.

Comments on this clone: The same CDR3 is also encoded by other DNA sequences in this sample. V and J are TRBV15 and TRBJ1-2, with TRBD1 matching 8 bases. Per the germline V gene, CDR1 is LNHNV and CDR2 is YYDKDF (reference sequence). This CDR3 is built from 14 residues. The V gene end was trimmed by 6 bases and the J gene end by 4 bases; junction bases not matched to a gene: 7. CDR3 amino acids: CATSTGQGSYGYTF. The CDR3 DNA reads TGTGCCACCAGTACCGGACAGGGTAGCTATGGCTACACCTTC.

This sequence joins TRBV6-2 or TRBV6-3 and TRBJ2-3, with TRBD1 as a possible D gene (6 bases). The CDR3 is made up of 14 amino acids. The V end lost 5 bases, the J end lost 4 bases, and 13 bases lay between the germline ends. Germline V gene lookup returns CDR1 MNHEY and CDR2 SVGEGT. Here the CDR3 reads CASSTDRTSDTQYF. The CDR3 DNA reads TGTGCCAGCAGTACGGACAGAACTTCAGATACGCAGTATTTT.

The table lists this clone with a count of one. This chain connects TRBV11-3 to TRBJ2-2, with 13 bases matching TRBD2. V lost 3 bases, J lost 9 bases, and 13 bases stayed unmatched. The CDR3 covers 18 residues. Germline lookup yields CDR1 SGHNT and CDR2 YENEEA. The DNA of the CDR3 is TGTGCCAGCAGCTTTGGGCGGCTACTAGCGGGAGGGCCCAGGGAGCTGTTTTTT. This gives the protein CASSFGRLLAGGPRELFF.

The chain couples TRBV3-1 (or the pseudogene TRBV3-2) to TRBJ2-5; 7 bases are a match to TRBD1. Germline CDR1 LGHDT, CDR2 YNNKEL (reference sequence). The CDR3 length is 15 residues. V shed 5 bases, J shed 4 bases, and the junction held 10 bases outside the gene matches. CDR3 residues: CASSFATGLGETQYF. The CDR3 region has the DNA TGTGCCAGCAGCTTCGCGACAGGGTTGGGAGAGACCCAGTACTTC.

The chain couples TRBV4-2 to TRBJ1-6; perhaps TRBD1 as D (6 bases). Looked up from germline, CDR1 is LGHNA and CDR2 is YNFKEQ. V was cut by 1 base and J by 5 bases, with 15 bases left in between. The CDR3 is 17 residues long. Here the CDR3 DNA reads TGTGCCAGCAGCCAAGTTAACAGGGCAACCAATAATTCACCCCTCCACTTT. Protein sequence: CASSQVNRATNNSPLHF.

This sequence joins TRBV30 and TRBJ1-2; D remains unclear. The germline V and J ends were trimmed by 3 bases and 0 bases, with 11 bases remaining between them. The CDR3 has 14 residues. CDR1 and CDR2 (germline): GTSNPN, SVGIG (reference sequence). CDR3 bases: TGTGCCTGGAGGCGTTCCCCCTCTAACTATGGCTACACCTTC. Translated: CAWRRSPSNYGYTF.

The chain carries TRBV6-6 and TRBJ1-4; 7 nucleotides agree with TRBD1. The ends lost 5 bases at V and 0 bases at J; junction bases unmatched: 6. The CDR3 is made up of 16 amino acids. Per the germline V gene, CDR1 is MNHNY and CDR2 is SVGAGI (reference sequence). CDR3 in amino acids: CASSPDRVSTNEKLFF. The CDR3 nucleotides are TGTGCCAGCAGTCCCGACAGGGTGTCAACTAATGAAAAACTGTTTTTT.

The chain's CDR3 is CASSPPQGPRMNTEAFF. CDR3 sequence (DNA): TGTGCCAGCTCACCACCCCAGGGTCCCAGAATGAACACTGAAGCTTTCTTT. This sequence joins TRBV18 and TRBJ1-1, with a weak D call TRBD1 (5 bases). Trimming cost V 0 bases and J 0 bases, with 14 bases left between them. CDR1 and CDR2 (germline): KGHSH, LQKENI. CDR3 length: 17 amino acids.

This rearrangement joins TRBV28 to TRBJ2-7, with TRBD1 identical over 9 bases. Germline V CDR1 and CDR2: MDHEN, SYDVKM. The CDR3 covers 16 residues. Trimming took 3 bases from V and 3 from J; bases not matched to a gene: 9. The CDR3, as DNA: TGTGCCAGCAGTTTGGCCGGGACAGGGCAGATCTACGAGCAGTACTTC. This gives the protein CASSLAGTGQIYEQYF.

This chain uses TRBV6-2 or TRBV6-3 with TRBJ2-3; perhaps TRBD2 as D (6 bases). V was pared by 2 bases and J by 10 bases, with 19 bases between. Germline V gene sequence: CDR1 MNHEY, CDR2 SVGEGT. The CDR3 is made up of 15 amino acids. Here the CDR3 reads CASSYPGEGSSSQYF. CDR3 in DNA: TGTGCCAGCAGTTACCCGGGAGAGGGCTCCTCCTCGCAGTATTTT.

This chain joins TRBV27 and TRBJ1-5; 7 bases are shared with TRBD1. Germline CDR1 MNHEY, CDR2 SMNVEV (reference sequence). V lost 6 bases and J lost 5; bases outside the gene matches: 10. CDR3 length equals 15 residues. This CDR3 is CASRLQGRRDQPQHF. The CDR3 coding sequence is TGTGCCAGCAGGCTACAGGGGCGGAGGGATCAGCCCCAGCATTTT.

CDR3 sequence (DNA): TGTGCCAGCAGTGGAAGATCAGCGGGGCACACAGATACGCAGTATTTT. It is translated as CASSGRSAGHTDTQYF. The rearrangement joins TRBV25-1 to TRBJ2-3, with 7 bases aligning to TRBD2. The CDR3 totals 16 residues. CDR1 and CDR2 (germline): MGHDK, SYGVNS. V shed 4 bases, J shed 2 bases, and the junction held 9 bases outside the gene matches.